This T cell receptor beta chain was retrieved from a study of blood T cell repertoires in COVID-19. The germline V gene has CDR1 MNHEY and CDR2 SMNVEV (reference sequence). This CDR3 comprises 15 residues. Deletions cut 6 bases from V and 0 bases from J, with 14 bases between. Under the authors' procedure: Cell counts per sample came from amplifying reference gene primers. Only in-frame clones appear in the TCRdb table, and some are missing; sequencing was by immunoSEQ multiplex PCR. That table furnishes V, J and clone size, whereas the DNA furnished D and trimming. Of 140,000 to 150,000 clones detected, around four fifths appear once; the ten largest clones hold 2.5% to 3%.

This chain links TRBV27 with TRBJ1-1, with a tentative D call TRBD1 (5 bases). The source is a middle-aged woman with active or convalescent COVID-19. Sequenced material: peripheral blood. This chain's CDR3 is CASSRWGGMNTEAFF. Written as DNA, the CDR3 is TGTGCCAGCAGCCGTTGGGGGGGGATGAACACTGAAGCTTTCTTT.